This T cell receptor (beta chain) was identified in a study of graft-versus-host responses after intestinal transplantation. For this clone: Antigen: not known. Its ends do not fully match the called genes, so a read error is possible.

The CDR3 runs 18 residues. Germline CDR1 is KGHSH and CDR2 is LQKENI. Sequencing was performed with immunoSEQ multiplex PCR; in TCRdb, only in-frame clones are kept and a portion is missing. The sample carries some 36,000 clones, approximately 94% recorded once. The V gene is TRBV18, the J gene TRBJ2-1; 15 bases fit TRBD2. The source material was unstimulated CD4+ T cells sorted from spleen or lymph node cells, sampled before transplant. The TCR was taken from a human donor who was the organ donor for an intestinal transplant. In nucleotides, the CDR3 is TGTGCCAGCTCTCCACCGGGACTAGCGGGGGGAACCTACAATGAGCAGTTCTTC. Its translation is CASSPPGLAGGTYNEQFF.